This T cell receptor (beta chain) comes out of a study of identical twins. Findings and caveats of the study: It was possible that invariant MAIT and iNKT cells partly confounded the zero-insertion analyses.

TCRdb reprocessed the 5' RACE reads with MiXCR, giving one entry per CDR3 protein. The profile shows about 520,000 distinct CDR3 sequences, under 25% of them singletons. The V end lost 0 bases, the J end lost 7 bases, and 7 bases lay between the germline ends. Germline V gene lookup returns CDR1 SGDLS and CDR2 YYNGEE. The CDR3 runs to 12 residues. In its sample, this clonotype was seen many times. What it binds is not known. This sample was also put to use in a study of T cells expressing NK-cell markers.

The chain employs TRBV9 and TRBJ1-2; D is unclear. Input material: CD4+ T cells sorted from blood. The sequence was collected from a woman aged 18-29 years in good health. The CDR3 here is CASSVGIGGYTF. For the CDR3, the DNA is TGTGCCAGCAGCGTAGGAATTGGTGGCTACACCTTC.